One sample yielded the 24 T cell receptor beta chains listed below, sequenced in a study of T cell changes during pregnancy in multiple sclerosis. This table comes from immunoSEQ multiplex PCR, and its TCRdb copy is limited to in-frame clones, with some not included. In the table there are 60,000 to 85,000 clones, around nine tenths of which are singletons. The sample was peripheral blood, taken after pregnancy. The receptors originated from a female donor in good health, enrolled as a control in a pregnancy study.

The chain recombines TRBV6-6 with TRBJ2-5, with D perhaps matching TRBD1 (5 bases). Trimming took 11 bases from V and 0 from J, leaving 13 bases between them. Germline CDR1 reads MNHNY; CDR2 reads SVGAGI (reference sequence). The CDR3 totals 13 residues. The DNA of the CDR3 is TGTGCCGGGGCCTTGGCAGACCAAGAGACCCAGTACTTC. Translation: CAGALADQETQYF.

The chain uses TRBV29-1 and TRBJ2-7; tentative D call: TRBD1 (6 bases). The CDR3 is 15 amino acids. Trimming left V 6 bases short and J 2 bases short, with 20 bases between. Per germline, CDR1 SQVTM and CDR2 ANQGSEA. The CDR3 is CSVLPGDGSAYEQYF. CDR3 nucleotide sequence: TGCAGCGTGCTGCCAGGGGATGGGAGCGCCTACGAGCAGTACTTC.

CDR3 in DNA: TGTGCCAGCAGGGGACAGGGGGATTCACCCCTCCACTTT. It yields the protein CASRGQGDSPLHF. The V call is TRBV28, the J call TRBJ1-6, with 11 bases that match TRBD1. J was trimmed by 8 bases and V by 6 bases; bases with no gene match: 0. Germline V lookup: CDR1 MDHEN, CDR2 SYDVKM. The CDR3 is 13 residues long.

V gene TRBV5-4 combines with J gene TRBJ2-7; 8 bases fit TRBD2. The CDR3 loop spans 16 amino acids. V shed 4 bases, J shed 4 bases, and the junction held 13 bases outside the gene matches. The V gene's germline CDR1 is SGHNT and CDR2 YYREEE (reference sequence). The CDR3 reads CASSHIDPGLGYEQYF. The CDR3 DNA follows: TGTGCCAGCAGCCACATAGATCCGGGACTAGGATACGAGCAGTACTTC.

The V call is TRBV6-4, the J call TRBJ2-1; no clear D gene. Between the trimmed V and J ends, which lost 6 bases and 1 base, there was a span of 10 bases. CDR3 size: 14 residues. Germline V gene lookup returns CDR1 MRHNA and CDR2 SNTAGT. As DNA, the CDR3 is TGTGCCAGCAGGGTTTTCGGTTCCTACAATGAGCAGTTCTTC. As protein: CASRVFGSYNEQFF.

This clone was observed a few times. The genes are TRBV5-5 and TRBJ2-7, with unresolved D. CDR1 is SGHKS, CDR2 YYEKEE, per germline (reference sequence). Trimming removed 4 bases from V and 5 bases from J, with 7 bases in between. The CDR3 runs to 11 residues. In nucleotides, the CDR3 is TGTGCCAGCAGCGCGTTTGACGAGCAGTACTTC. This gives the protein CASSAFDEQYF. Full variable domain (rest looked up from reference TRBV5-5 and TRBJ2-7): DAGVTQSPTHLIKTRGQQVTLRCSPISGHKSVSWYQQVLGQGPQFIFQYYEKEERGRGNFPDRFSARQFPNYSSELNVNALLLGDSALYLCASSAFDEQYFGPGTRLTVT.

J is TRBJ2-3 and V is TRBV13; possible D gene TRBD2, 5 bases. Germline values: CDR1 PRHDT, CDR2 FYEKMQ (reference sequence). The CDR3 is 14 amino acids. Between the trimmed V and J ends, which lost 5 bases and 3 bases, there was a span of 12 bases. DNA for the CDR3: TGTGCCAGCAGCACCACTAGGGAGACAGATACGCAGTATTTT. Translated: CASSTTRETDTQYF.

This clone has just one count. This rearrangement joins TRBV27 to TRBJ1-6; D may be TRBD1 (6 bases). CDR3 length: 16 residues. The V and J ends lost 0 bases and 6 bases respectively, with 12 bases between them. CDR1 and CDR2 (germline): MNHEY, SMNVEV (reference sequence). The CDR3 DNA reads as TGTGCCAGCAGTTTATCGAGGACAGTGGGTAATTCACCCCTCCACTTT. Its protein product is CASSLSRTVGNSPLHF.

The chain joins TRBV10-3 to TRBJ2-1, with a tentative D call TRBD2 (6 bases). This CDR3 has 15 amino acids. Germline V gene lookup returns CDR1 ENHRY and CDR2 SYGVKD. The V and J ends lost 2 bases and 6 bases respectively, with 14 bases between them. The CDR3 loop reads CAISEAGLALNEQFF. CDR3 coding DNA: TGTGCCATCAGTGAGGCCGGGCTAGCGCTCAATGAGCAGTTCTTC.

This rearrangement joins TRBV13 to TRBJ2-1; the D is unclear. CDR3 size: 12 residues. V was shortened by 2 bases and J by 9 bases, with 8 bases between the two germline ends. The germline gives CDR1 PRHDT, CDR2 FYEKMQ (reference sequence). The CDR3 DNA sequence: TGTGCCAGCAGCTTAAAAGTCAGTGAGCAGTTCTTC. Protein product: CASSLKVSEQFF.

J is TRBJ2-2 and V is TRBV7-9; TRBD2 agrees at 12 bases. CDR3 size: 16 residues. V was pared by 7 bases and J by 3 bases, with 6 bases of the junction left unmatched. CDR1 is SEHNR, CDR2 FQNEAQ, per germline (reference sequence). CDR3 in DNA: TGTGCCAGCACCCTAGCGGGGGGGCATGACACCGGGGAGCTGTTTTTT. Translated, it gives CASTLAGGHDTGELFF.

The V call is TRBV27, the J call TRBJ1-2; 7 bases are a match to TRBD1. Per the germline V gene, CDR1 is MNHEY and CDR2 is SMNVEV (reference sequence). Trimming removed 6 bases from V and 0 bases from J; junction bases left unmatched: 16. This CDR3 contains 18 residues. The chain's CDR3 is CASRPSVQRGLANYGYTF. CDR3 bases: TGTGCCAGCAGGCCTTCCGTCCAGAGGGGGCTGGCTAACTATGGCTACACCTTC.

This chain joins TRBV7-9 and TRBJ2-7; 8 bases are shared with TRBD1. Germline loops: CDR1 SEHNR, CDR2 FQNEAQ (reference sequence). With V trimmed by 5 bases and J by 6 bases, 12 bases remained unmatched. The CDR3 has 15 residues. CDR3 sequence reads: CASSEWVRGLFEQYF. CDR3 DNA sequence: TGTGCCAGCAGCGAATGGGTCAGGGGGCTGTTCGAGCAGTACTTC.

The rearrangement links TRBV4-1 to TRBJ1-6, with TRBD1 matching over 10 bases. Trimming cost V 4 bases and J 7 bases; bases outside gene matches: 4. This CDR3 is 15 amino acids long. Germline V gives CDR1 MGHRA, CDR2 YSYEKL. The CDR3 region is CASSLDRGENSPLHF. In DNA, the CDR3 is TGCGCCAGCAGCCTGGACAGGGGGGAGAATTCACCCCTCCACTTT.

The chain is built from TRBV15 and TRBJ2-7; 11 bases are shared with TRBD1. Germline V gives CDR1 LNHNV, CDR2 YYDKDF (reference sequence). The length of the CDR3 is 15 residues. V lost 5 bases and J lost 3; bases outside the gene matches: 6. As DNA, the CDR3 is TGTGCCACCAGCGGCGGACAGGGGGCCAGCTACGAGCAGTACTTC. Its protein is CATSGGQGASYEQYF.

This clone was seen a handful of times. V gene TRBV28 combines with J gene TRBJ1-6; no clear D gene. This CDR3 region has 14 residues. Germline CDR1 reads MDHEN; CDR2 reads SYDVKM. V shed 8 bases and J shed 0 bases, with 8 bases lying between them. CDR3 sequence (DNA): TGTGCCAGCGTCGGAGACTCCTATAATTCACCCCTCCACTTT. Protein sequence: CASVGDSYNSPLHF. Based on the CDR3 plus reference TRBV28 and TRBJ1-6, the full variable domain is DVKVTQSSRYLVKRTGEKVFLECVQDMDHENMFWYRQDPGLGLRLIYFSYDVKMKEKGDIPEGYSVSREKKERFSLILESASTNQTSMYLCASVGDSYNSPLHFGNGTRLTVT.

The chain links TRBV5-4 to TRBJ2-3; 8 bases line up with TRBD2. CDR3 length: 15 residues. Germline CDR1 reads SGHNT; CDR2 reads YYREEE (reference sequence). After removal of 3 bases from V and 2 bases from J, the junction contained 5 bases not matched to a gene. CDR3 DNA: TGTGCCAGCAGCTCACCAGCGGGGGCCACAGATACGCAGTATTTT. Amino acid sequence: CASSSPAGATDTQYF.

The rearrangement uses TRBV5-1 and TRBJ2-7; TRBD1 matches at 9 bases. CDR1 and CDR2 from the germline V gene are SGHRS and YFSETQ. The V segment lost 3 bases and the J segment 4 bases; nucleotides outside the gene matches: 5. The CDR3 extends over 14 amino acids. CDR3 coding DNA: TGCGCCAGCAGCTCCGGGACAGGGAAATACGAGCAGTACTTC. Amino acids: CASSSGTGKYEQYF.

The chain's CDR3 is CASRRLAGGTDTQYF. DNA for the CDR3: TGTGCCAGCAGAAGACTAGCGGGGGGCACAGATACGCAGTATTTT. This sequence joins TRBV2 and TRBJ2-3, with 12 bases identical to TRBD2. Germline V CDR1 and CDR2: SNHLY, FYNNEI. This CDR3 spans 15 amino acids. Losses at the gene ends were 6 bases for V and 1 base for J; bases not matched to a gene: 2.

The rearrangement links TRBV28 to TRBJ2-7, with 10 positions matching TRBD2. The CDR3 totals 14 residues. The V gene end was trimmed by 7 bases and the J gene end by 4 bases; junction bases not matched to a gene: 7. The V gene's germline CDR1 is MDHEN and CDR2 SYDVKM. DNA for the CDR3: TGTGCCAGCAAATTAGCGGGGGGCAATTACGAGCAGTACTTC. Its protein product is CASKLAGGNYEQYF.

The rearrangement uses TRBV7-8 and TRBJ1-1; weak D call: TRBD1 (6 bases). Trimming cost V 5 bases and J 5 bases, with 12 bases left between them. The CDR3 loop spans 13 amino acids. Germline values: CDR1 SGHVS, CDR2 FQNEAQ. This CDR3 is CASSARGRTEAFF. CDR3 bases: TGTGCCAGCAGCGCCAGGGGAAGGACTGAAGCTTTCTTT.

This clone occurred once. Written as DNA, the CDR3 is TGTGCCAGCAGCTCCCGACTAGCGGGAAACAATGAGCAGTTCTTC. Amino acids: CASSSRLAGNNEQFF. The V call is TRBV7-3, the J call TRBJ2-1; 11 bases align to TRBD2. The CDR3 spans 15 residues. The germline V gene encodes CDR1 SGHTA and CDR2 FQGTGA. V shed 4 bases, J shed 5 bases, and the junction held 4 bases outside the gene matches.

The rearrangement links TRBV5-4 to TRBJ2-1; 7 bases agree with TRBD1. V trimming: 5 bases; J trimming: 9 bases; junction bases outside the gene matches: 11. The germline V gene encodes CDR1 SGHNT and CDR2 YYREEE (reference sequence). The CDR3 covers 14 residues. In DNA, the CDR3 is TGTGCCAGCAGGGCCCAACGGCCAGGGGGTGAGCAGTTCTTC. Translation gives CASRAQRPGGEQFF.

The V and J genes are TRBV9 and TRBJ2-1, with 7 bases aligning to TRBD2. Per germline, CDR1 SGDLS and CDR2 YYNGEE. Trimming cost V 0 bases and J 15 bases; bases outside gene matches: 12. This CDR3 is 14 amino acids long. CDR3 bases: TGTGCCAGCAGCGTAGGACTAGCCGCTGAGGGGAGGTTCTTC. Its translation is CASSVGLAAEGRFF.